This entry is about one TCR beta chain. This specimen belongs to a study of Ad26.COV2.S vaccination and SARS-CoV-2 variants. Study-level information: Of the COV1001 trial arms, the Ad26.COV2.S arm included the donor. Recipients of Ad26.COV2.S got it intramuscularly, once or twice 56 days apart.

Specified treatment: around 19 received Ad26.COV2.S at low or high dose, single or two shots; about 5 received placebo; per-sample allocation not given. Sampling was done on day 63 after the first vaccine or placebo injection. This person who donated was an adult of 18-55 years in Boston. Data came from immunoSEQ multiplex PCR; TCRdb stores just in-frame clones and leaves some out. In the table there are about half a million clones, nearly 90% of which are singletons. V lost 3 bases to trimming and J lost 1 base, with 13 bases between them. CDR3 size: 15 residues. Germline assignment: CDR1 SGDLS and CDR2 YYNGEE.

This sequence joins TRBV9 and TRBJ1-1; D may be TRBD1 (6 bases). The material was peripheral blood, obtained in a trial of Ad26.COV2.S vaccine versus placebo. This receptor was taken from a person aged 18-65 years who received the Ad26.COV2.S COVID-19 vaccine or a placebo. The CDR3: CASSGKGHRNTEAFF. The CDR3 DNA is TGTGCCAGCAGCGGAAAGGGACACAGGAACACTGAAGCTTTCTTT.